A selection of T cell receptor beta chains follows, all from one sample in a study of Graves' ophthalmopathy and Graves' hyperthyroidism. TCRdb called the multiplex PCR reads again in MiXCR, with one record for every CDR3 protein. The sample records a few hundred thousand distinct CDR3 sequences, about a sixth being singletons. What was sequenced was peripheral blood. These receptors were collected from an adult woman with stable Graves' hyperthyroidism. Both conserved end residues are part of each CDR3. The order of the fields is clone size, V gene, D gene, J gene, CDR3 DNA, CDR3 protein. The D gene is left open where the match is weak. Not every row has a clone size; where given, it reads once, few, many or a size class.

clone size: NA; V gene: TRBV7-8; D gene: TRBD1; J gene: TRBJ2-7; CDR3 DNA: TGTGCCAGCAGCTCGACCCGACAGGGCTACGAGCAGTACTTC; CDR3 protein: CASSSTRQGYEQYF
clone size: many; V gene: TRBV7-9; D gene: NA; J gene: TRBJ2-7; CDR3 DNA: TGTGCCAGCAGCTTAAGCTTAGACGAGCAGTACTTC; CDR3 protein: CASSLSLDEQYF
clone size: many; V gene: TRBV28; D gene: TRBD1; J gene: TRBJ2-7; CDR3 DNA: TGTGCCAGCAGCCTACAGGGGGTCGGGACCTACGAGCAGTACTTC; CDR3 protein: CASSLQGVGTYEQYF
clone size: many; V gene: TRBV7-9; D gene: NA; J gene: TRBJ1-1; CDR3 DNA: TGTGCCAGCAGCTTAGAGGCCCGCGGCACTGAAGCTTTCTTT; CDR3 protein: CASSLEARGTEAFF
clone size: many; V gene: TRBV28; D gene: TRBD2; J gene: TRBJ2-7; CDR3 DNA: TGTGCCACCTCGACTAGCGGGTTCCTCGAGCAGTACTTC; CDR3 protein: CATSTSGFLEQYF
clone size: NA; V gene: TRBV15; D gene: TRBD1; J gene: TRBJ2-5; CDR3 DNA: TGTGCCACCAGCAGAGGGGACAGGGGCGATCAAGAGACCCAGTACTTC; CDR3 protein: CATSRGDRGDQETQYF
clone size: NA; V gene: TRBV3-1; D gene: NA; J gene: TRBJ2-7; CDR3 DNA: TGTGCCAGCAGCCAAGATTACGCCAGGGTCTACGAGCAGTACTTC; CDR3 protein: CASSQDYARVYEQYF
clone size: NA; V gene: TRBV3-1; D gene: TRBD2; J gene: TRBJ2-2; CDR3 DNA: TGTGCCAGCAGCCAAGGGACTAGCCACACCGGGGAGCTGTTTTTT; CDR3 protein: CASSQGTSHTGELFF
clone size: many; V gene: TRBV11-1; D gene: NA; J gene: TRBJ2-5; CDR3 DNA: TGTGCCAGCAGCGGTAGCGGAGCACAAGAGACCCAGTACTTC; CDR3 protein: CASSGSGAQETQYF
clone size: many; V gene: TRBV6-2/TRBV6-3; D gene: TRBD1; J gene: TRBJ1-5; CDR3 DNA: TGTGCCAGCAGCCCCTCGGACAGGGTCTATAGCAATCAGCCCCAGCATTTT; CDR3 protein: CASSPSDRVYSNQPQHF
clone size: many; V gene: TRBV5-4; D gene: TRBD1; J gene: TRBJ2-2; CDR3 DNA: TGTGCCAGCAGCACACGGACAGGGAACACCGGGGAGCTGTTTTTT; CDR3 protein: CASSTRTGNTGELFF
clone size: few; V gene: TRBV4-1; D gene: NA; J gene: TRBJ1-1; CDR3 DNA: TGCGCCAGCAGCCAATTGGCCTCCTGGTGGACTGAAGCTTTCTTT; CDR3 protein: CASSQLASWWTEAFF
clone size: many; V gene: TRBV12-5; D gene: TRBD2; J gene: TRBJ2-7; CDR3 DNA: TGTGCTAGTGGTTTGGTCCCCAAAGCGGGAGGGTACCACGAGCAGTACTTC; CDR3 protein: CASGLVPKAGGYHEQYF
clone size: many; V gene: TRBV11-2; D gene: TRBD1; J gene: TRBJ2-7; CDR3 DNA: TGTGCCAGCAGCTTTTCCTCCGGGACAGGGGCCTACGAGCAGTACTTC; CDR3 protein: CASSFSSGTGAYEQYF
clone size: many; V gene: TRBV15; D gene: NA; J gene: TRBJ2-5; CDR3 DNA: TGTGCCACCAGCAGTGGTCCGACAAAACAAGAGACCCAGTACTTC; CDR3 protein: CATSSGPTKQETQYF
clone size: NA; V gene: TRBV7-2; D gene: TRBD2; J gene: TRBJ2-5; CDR3 DNA: TGTGCCAGCAGCTACGGACTAGCGGAAGAGACCAAGTACTTC; CDR3 protein: CASSYGLAEETKYF
clone size: many; V gene: TRBV27; D gene: NA; J gene: TRBJ2-5; CDR3 DNA: TGTGCCAGCAGTCCCCTCCCCCCGCAACCTCCCCAAGAGACCCAGTACTTC; CDR3 protein: CASSPLPPQPPQETQYF
clone size: many; V gene: TRBV4-2; D gene: TRBD1; J gene: TRBJ1-6; CDR3 DNA: TGTGCCAGCAGGATGGGACAGTATAATTCACCCCTCCACTTT; CDR3 protein: CASRMGQYNSPLHF
clone size: many; V gene: TRBV11-2; D gene: NA; J gene: TRBJ2-5; CDR3 DNA: TGTGCCAGCAGCTTAGGCAGATTAAGCCAAGAGACCCAGTACTTC; CDR3 protein: CASSLGRLSQETQYF
clone size: many; V gene: TRBV19; D gene: NA; J gene: TRBJ2-2; CDR3 DNA: TGTGCCAGTAGTATCGACCGGGACGGGGAGCTGTTTTTT; CDR3 protein: CASSIDRDGELFF
clone size: NA; V gene: TRBV5-1; D gene: TRBD1; J gene: TRBJ1-1; CDR3 DNA: TGCGCCAGCACCTATCGGGACAGCTACACTGAAGCTTTCTTT; CDR3 protein: CASTYRDSYTEAFF
clone size: many; V gene: TRBV11-1; D gene: TRBD1; J gene: TRBJ2-7; CDR3 DNA: TGTGCCAGCAGCTTATTAGCTACAGGGGAGCTACCCTACGAGCAGTACTTC; CDR3 protein: CASSLLATGELPYEQYF
clone size: NA; V gene: TRBV12-3/TRBV12-4; D gene: TRBD1; J gene: TRBJ1-5; CDR3 DNA: TGTGCCAGCAGTTTAGCGACCGGGACAGGGTTTCGTCAGCCCCAGCATTTT; CDR3 protein: CASSLATGTGFRQPQHF
clone size: few; V gene: TRBV5-1; D gene: NA; J gene: TRBJ2-7; CDR3 DNA: TGCGCCAGCAGCCACCCTCTACGGACCTACGAGCAGTACTTC; CDR3 protein: CASSHPLRTYEQYF
clone size: few; V gene: TRBV29-1; D gene: NA; J gene: TRBJ1-1; CDR3 DNA: TGCAGCGCCCCTGGGGGGGGCCAGGGAGGGACTGAAGCTTTCTTT; CDR3 protein: CSAPGGGQGGTEAFF
clone size: once; V gene: TRBV19; D gene: NA; J gene: TRBJ2-7; CDR3 DNA: TGTGCCAGTAGTATATCTATTCCCTACGAGCAGTACTTC; CDR3 protein: CASSISIPYEQYF
clone size: many; V gene: TRBV27; D gene: TRBD2; J gene: TRBJ2-7; CDR3 DNA: TGTGCCAGCAGGGGACTAGCGCACGACGAGCAGTACTTC; CDR3 protein: CASRGLAHDEQYF
clone size: NA; V gene: TRBV6-1; D gene: NA; J gene: TRBJ1-1; CDR3 DNA: TGTGCCAGCAGGAAAGCTACGAACACTGAAGCTTTCTTT; CDR3 protein: CASRKATNTEAFF
clone size: many; V gene: TRBV6-2/TRBV6-3; D gene: NA; J gene: TRBJ2-5; CDR3 DNA: TGTGCCAGCAGTTGGGATGGCGCCCAAGAGACCCAGTACTTC; CDR3 protein: CASSWDGAQETQYF
clone size: few; V gene: TRBV4-1; D gene: NA; J gene: TRBJ1-1; CDR3 DNA: TGCGCCAGCAGCCAAGAGTACGGTGGGTCGTGGACTGAAGCTTTCTTT; CDR3 protein: CASSQEYGGSWTEAFF